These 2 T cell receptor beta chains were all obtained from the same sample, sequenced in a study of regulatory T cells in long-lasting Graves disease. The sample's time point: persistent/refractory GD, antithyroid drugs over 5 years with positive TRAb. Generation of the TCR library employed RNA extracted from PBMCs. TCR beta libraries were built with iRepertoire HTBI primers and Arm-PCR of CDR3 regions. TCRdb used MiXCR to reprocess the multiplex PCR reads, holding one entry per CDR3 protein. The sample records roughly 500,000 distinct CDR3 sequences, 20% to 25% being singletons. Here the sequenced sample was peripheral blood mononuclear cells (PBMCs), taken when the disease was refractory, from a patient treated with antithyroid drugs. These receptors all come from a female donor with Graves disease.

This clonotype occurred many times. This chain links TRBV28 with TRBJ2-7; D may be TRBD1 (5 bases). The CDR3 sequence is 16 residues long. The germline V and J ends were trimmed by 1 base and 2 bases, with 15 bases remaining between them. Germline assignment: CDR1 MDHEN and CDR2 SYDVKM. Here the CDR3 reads CASSLLGDSETYEQYF. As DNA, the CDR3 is TGTGCCAGCAGTTTATTAGGCGACAGTGAGACCTACGAGCAGTACTTC.

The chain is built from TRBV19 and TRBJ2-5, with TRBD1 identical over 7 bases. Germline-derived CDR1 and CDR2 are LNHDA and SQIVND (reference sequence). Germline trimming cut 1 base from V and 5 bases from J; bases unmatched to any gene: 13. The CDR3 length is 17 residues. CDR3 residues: CASSIGVRTGADETQYF. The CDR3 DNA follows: TGTGCCAGTAGTATAGGGGTCCGCACAGGGGCGGACGAGACCCAGTACTTC.